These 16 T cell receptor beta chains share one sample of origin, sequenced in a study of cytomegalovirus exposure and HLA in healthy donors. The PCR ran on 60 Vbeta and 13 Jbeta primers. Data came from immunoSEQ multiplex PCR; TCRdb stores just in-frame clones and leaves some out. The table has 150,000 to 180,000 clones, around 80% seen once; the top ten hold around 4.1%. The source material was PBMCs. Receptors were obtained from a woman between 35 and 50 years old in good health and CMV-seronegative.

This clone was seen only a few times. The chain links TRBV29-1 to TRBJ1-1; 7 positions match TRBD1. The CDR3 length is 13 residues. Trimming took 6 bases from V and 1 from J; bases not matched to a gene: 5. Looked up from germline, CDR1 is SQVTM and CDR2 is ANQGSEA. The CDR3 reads CSVGGQKNTEAFF. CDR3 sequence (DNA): TGCAGCGTCGGGGGACAGAAGAACACTGAAGCTTTCTTT.

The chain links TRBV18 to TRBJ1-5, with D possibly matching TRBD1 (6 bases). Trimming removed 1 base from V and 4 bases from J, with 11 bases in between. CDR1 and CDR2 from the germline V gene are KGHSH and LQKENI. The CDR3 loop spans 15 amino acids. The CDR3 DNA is TGTGCCAGCTCACCACGCGGGGGCTCGAATCAGCCCCAGCATTTT. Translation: CASSPRGGSNQPQHF. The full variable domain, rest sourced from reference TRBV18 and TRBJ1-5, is NAGVMQNPRHLVRRRGQEARLRCSPMKGHSHVYWYRQLPEEGLKFMVYLQKENIIDESGMPKERFSAEFPKEGPSILRIQQVVRGDSAAYFCASSPRGGSNQPQHFGDGTRLSIL.

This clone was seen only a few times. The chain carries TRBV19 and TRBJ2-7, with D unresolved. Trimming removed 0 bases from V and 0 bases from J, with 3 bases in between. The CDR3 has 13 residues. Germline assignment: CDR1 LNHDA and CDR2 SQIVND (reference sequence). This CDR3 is CASSIDVSYEQYF. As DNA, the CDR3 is TGTGCCAGTAGTATAGACGTCTCCTACGAGCAGTACTTC.

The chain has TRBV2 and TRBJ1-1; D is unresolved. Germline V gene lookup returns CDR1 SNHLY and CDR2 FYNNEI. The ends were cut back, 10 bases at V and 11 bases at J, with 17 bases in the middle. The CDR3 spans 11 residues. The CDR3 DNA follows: TGTGCCACCCGAGGGCGTTTTGGGGCTTTCTTT. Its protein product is CATRGRFGAFF. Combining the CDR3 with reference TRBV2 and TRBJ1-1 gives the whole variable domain EPEVTQTPSHQVTQMGQEVILRCVPISNHLYFYWYRQILGQKVEFLVSFYNNEISEKSEIFDDQFSVERPDGSNFTLKIRSTKLEDSAMYFCATRGRFGAFFGQGTRLTVV.

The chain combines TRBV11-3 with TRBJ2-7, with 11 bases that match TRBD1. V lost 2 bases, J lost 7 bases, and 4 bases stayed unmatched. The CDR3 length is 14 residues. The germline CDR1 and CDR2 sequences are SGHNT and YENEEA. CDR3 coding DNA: TGTGCCAGCAGCTTAAGGGACAGGGGGGAAGAGCAGTACTTC. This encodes CASSLRDRGEEQYF.

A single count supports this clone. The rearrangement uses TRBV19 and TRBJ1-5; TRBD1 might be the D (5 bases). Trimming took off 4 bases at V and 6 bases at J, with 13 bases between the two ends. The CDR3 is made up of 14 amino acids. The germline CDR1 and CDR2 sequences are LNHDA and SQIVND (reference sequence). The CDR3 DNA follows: TGTGCCAGTAGTAGCTCAGGAGGGGCTCAGCCCCAGCATTTT. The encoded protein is CASSSSGGAQPQHF.

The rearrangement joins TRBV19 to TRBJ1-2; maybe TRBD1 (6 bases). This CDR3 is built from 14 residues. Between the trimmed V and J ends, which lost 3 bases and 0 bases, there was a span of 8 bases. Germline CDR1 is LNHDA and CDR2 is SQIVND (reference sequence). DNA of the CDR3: TGTGCCAGTAGTATGTCAGGGGCTAACTATGGCTACACCTTC. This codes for CASSMSGANYGYTF.

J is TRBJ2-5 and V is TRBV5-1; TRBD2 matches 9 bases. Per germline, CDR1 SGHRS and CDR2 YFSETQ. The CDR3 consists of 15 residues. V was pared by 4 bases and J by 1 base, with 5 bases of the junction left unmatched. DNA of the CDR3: TGCGCCAGCAGCCAATTGACTAGCGGCCAAGAGACCCAGTACTTC. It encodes CASSQLTSGQETQYF.

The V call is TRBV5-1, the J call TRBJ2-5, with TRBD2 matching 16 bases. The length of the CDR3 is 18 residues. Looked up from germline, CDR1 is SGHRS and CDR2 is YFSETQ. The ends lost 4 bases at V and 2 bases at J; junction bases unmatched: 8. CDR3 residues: CASSVGTSGGARQETQYF. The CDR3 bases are TGCGCCAGCAGCGTTGGGACTAGCGGGGGGGCCAGGCAAGAGACCCAGTACTTC.

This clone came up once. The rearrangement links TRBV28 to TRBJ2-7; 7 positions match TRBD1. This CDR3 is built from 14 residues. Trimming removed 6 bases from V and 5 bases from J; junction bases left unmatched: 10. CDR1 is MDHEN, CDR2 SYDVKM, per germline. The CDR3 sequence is CASSEGQQFHEQYF. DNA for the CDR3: TGTGCCAGCAGCGAGGGACAGCAATTCCACGAGCAGTACTTC.

This CDR3 reads CASSGGGWNTEAFF. The CDR3, as DNA: TGTGCCAGCAGCGGGGGCGGATGGAACACTGAAGCTTTCTTT. V and J are TRBV11-3 and TRBJ1-1, with D perhaps matching TRBD1 (6 bases). Trimming removed 5 bases at V and 1 base at J, with 11 bases between. The CDR3 sequence is 14 residues long. CDR1 SGHNT and CDR2 YENEEA come from the germline V gene.

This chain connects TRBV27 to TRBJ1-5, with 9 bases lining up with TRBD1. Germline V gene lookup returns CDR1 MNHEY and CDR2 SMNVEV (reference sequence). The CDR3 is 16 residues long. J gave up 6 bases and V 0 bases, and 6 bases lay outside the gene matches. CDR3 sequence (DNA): TGTGCCAGCAGTTTATCGATTCGGGACAGGGCTCAGCCCCAGCATTTT. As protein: CASSLSIRDRAQPQHF.

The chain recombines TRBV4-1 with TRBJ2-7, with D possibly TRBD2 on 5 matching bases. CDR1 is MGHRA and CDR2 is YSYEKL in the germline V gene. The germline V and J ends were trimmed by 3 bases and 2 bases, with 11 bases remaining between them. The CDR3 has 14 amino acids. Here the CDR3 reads CASSQGDKTYEQYF. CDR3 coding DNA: TGCGCCAGCAGCCAGGGAGACAAAACCTACGAGCAGTACTTC.

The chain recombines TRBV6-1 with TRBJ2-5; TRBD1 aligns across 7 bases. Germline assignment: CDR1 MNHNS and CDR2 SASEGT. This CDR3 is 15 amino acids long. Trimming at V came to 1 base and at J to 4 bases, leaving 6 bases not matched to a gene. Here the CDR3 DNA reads TGTGCCAGCAGTGAAGACAGGGGCGGAGGAGAGACCCAGTACTTC. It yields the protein CASSEDRGGGETQYF.

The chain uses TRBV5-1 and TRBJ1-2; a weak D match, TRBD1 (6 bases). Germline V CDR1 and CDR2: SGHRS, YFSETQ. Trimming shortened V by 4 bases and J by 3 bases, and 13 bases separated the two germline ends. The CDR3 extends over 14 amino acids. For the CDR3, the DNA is TGCGCCAGCAGCCCGGAGGGGGGGGACTATGGCTACACCTTC. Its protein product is CASSPEGGDYGYTF.

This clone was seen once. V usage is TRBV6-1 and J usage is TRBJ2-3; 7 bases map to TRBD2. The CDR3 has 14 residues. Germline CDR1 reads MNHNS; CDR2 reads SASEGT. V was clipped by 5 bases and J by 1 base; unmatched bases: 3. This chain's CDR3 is CASSSGIGTDTQYF. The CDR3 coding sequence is TGTGCCAGCAGTAGCGGGATCGGCACAGATACGCAGTATTTT.